This T cell receptor (beta chain) was sequenced during a study of kidney transplant recipient with SARS-CoV-2 infection. There are many counts of this clonotype. This CDR3 is built from 14 residues. V lost 4 bases and J lost 0; bases outside the gene matches: 0. The germline V gene encodes CDR1 LGHDT and CDR2 YNNKEL (reference sequence). TCRdb processed the reads anew with MiXCR; each CDR3 protein has one entry. This sample yields 250,000 or so distinct CDR3 sequences, of which about 30% are seen a single time; around 6.8% belongs to the top ten. The V and J genes are TRBV3-1 and TRBJ2-5; 9 nucleotides align to TRBD2. The clonotype originates from a young adult male patient who had COVID-19 and was a kidney transplant recipient. Some T cells may have originated in the graft donor. Source: a blood sample, taken at baseline and between days 110 and 120 from a kidney transplant recipient. The CDR3 DNA is TGTGCCAGCAGCCGACTAGCGGACCAAGAGACCCAGTACTTC. It translates to CASSRLADQETQYF.